This entry lists 25 T cell receptor beta chains sequenced from one sample in a study of blood T cell repertoires in COVID-19. Produced via immunoSEQ multiplex PCR; TCRdb's table is partial and in-frame only. The data show some 52,000 clones, around 84% seen once. Sequencing used peripheral blood. The receptor set was obtained from a man between 50 and 59 years old with acute or convalescent COVID-19.

The V gene is TRBV2, the J gene TRBJ2-2; D not certain. V was trimmed by 11 bases and J by 2 bases, leaving 6 bases between them. CDR3 length: 11 amino acids. CDR1 is SNHLY and CDR2 is FYNNEI in the germline V gene. This CDR3 reads CAALNTGELFF. CDR3 bases: TGTGCCGCACTAAACACCGGGGAGCTGTTTTTT.

Here the CDR3 reads CASSEIDRGRPEAFF. CDR3 DNA: TGTGCCAGCAGTGAGATCGACAGGGGGCGGCCTGAAGCTTTCTTT. The J gene is TRBJ1-1, the V gene TRBV25-1; 10 nucleotides line up with TRBD1. Trimming at V came to 3 bases and at J to 6 bases, leaving 7 bases not matched to a gene. There are 15 residues in the CDR3. CDR1 is MGHDK, CDR2 SYGVNS, per germline.

The chain couples TRBV6-1 to TRBJ1-5; 7 nucleotides agree with TRBD1. Germline V gives CDR1 MNHNS, CDR2 SASEGT. This CDR3 is built from 15 residues. V gave up 1 base and J gave up 6 bases; unmatched junction bases: 6. The CDR3 bases are TGTGCCAGCAGTGAAGTTGACAGGGCTGTTCAGCCCCAGCATTTT. Residues: CASSEVDRAVQPQHF.

This chain connects TRBV30 to TRBJ2-7, with TRBD1 matching 9 bases. The germline CDR1 and CDR2 sequences are GTSNPN and SVGIG (reference sequence). Trimming removed 1 base from V and 13 bases from J; junction bases left unmatched: 5. The CDR3 has 11 amino acids. The CDR3 sequence: CAWSAGTGRYF. CDR3 bases: TGTGCCTGGAGTGCCGGGACAGGGAGATACTTC.

The chain links TRBV14 to TRBJ1-2, with D perhaps TRBD1 (6 bases). Trimming took 0 bases from V and 7 from J, leaving 24 bases between them. From germline, CDR1 is SGHDN and CDR2 FVKESK. There are 18 residues in the CDR3. CDR3 sequence (DNA): TGTGCCAGCAGCCAAGATGAGCGGACAGCTCCTCAGGCTGGTGGCTACACCTTC. Protein product: CASSQDERTAPQAGGYTF.

This rearrangement joins TRBV9 to TRBJ2-5; possible D gene TRBD2, 6 bases. Germline CDR1 and CDR2: SGDLS and YYNGEE. V was shortened by 0 bases and J by 5 bases, with 8 bases between the two germline ends. The CDR3 covers 13 residues. The CDR3 is CASSVGGVETQYF. CDR3 nucleotides: TGTGCCAGCAGCGTAGGCGGGGTGGAGACCCAGTACTTC.

The V call is TRBV28, the J call TRBJ2-1; no firm D call. Germline V lookup: CDR1 MDHEN, CDR2 SYDVKM. Trimming cost V 3 bases and J 4 bases, with 13 bases left between them. The CDR3 extends over 15 amino acids. The CDR3 DNA is TGTGCCAGCAGTTTGCCGAGGTTCGTGTACAATGAGCAGTTCTTC. As protein: CASSLPRFVYNEQFF.

The CDR3 spells CSVEVGSGPADTQYF. The CDR3 DNA sequence: TGCAGCGTTGAAGTTGGATCAGGGCCCGCAGATACGCAGTATTTT. The rearrangement joins TRBV29-1 to TRBJ2-3; D is perhaps TRBD1 (5 bases). Trimming shortened V by 1 base and J by 4 bases, and 15 bases separated the two germline ends. CDR3 length equals 15 residues. The germline V gene encodes CDR1 SQVTM and CDR2 ANQGSEA.

The rearrangement joins TRBV4-1 to TRBJ1-1, with D possibly TRBD1 on 6 matching bases. The CDR3 runs 14 residues. CDR1 and CDR2 from the germline V gene are MGHRA and YSYEKL. The germline V and J ends were trimmed by 4 bases and 5 bases, with 14 bases remaining between them. The DNA of the CDR3 is TGCGCCAGCAGCCGGGGGACAATAGGGACTGAAGCTTTCTTT. Encoded protein: CASSRGTIGTEAFF.

CDR3 region: CASSFRGQGDEKLFF. The CDR3 coding sequence is TGTGCCAGCAGTTTTAGGGGACAGGGTGATGAAAAACTGTTTTTT. J is TRBJ1-4 and V is TRBV27; 9 bases align to TRBD1. This CDR3 has 15 residues. Trimming at V came to 3 bases and at J to 6 bases, leaving 5 bases not matched to a gene. Germline V gene lookup returns CDR1 MNHEY and CDR2 SMNVEV (reference sequence).

The chain employs TRBV27 and TRBJ2-4; D might be TRBD2 (6 bases). Per the germline V gene, CDR1 is MNHEY and CDR2 is SMNVEV (reference sequence). Trimming removed 8 bases at V and 4 bases at J, with 18 bases between. The CDR3 has 15 amino acids. This chain's CDR3 is CASPSSWGEKNIQYF. Here the CDR3 DNA reads TGTGCCAGCCCTTCTAGTTGGGGGGAAAAAAACATTCAGTACTTC.

This chain links TRBV3-1 (or the pseudogene TRBV3-2) with TRBJ2-1; D not resolved. Germline-derived CDR1 and CDR2 are LGHDT and YNNKEL (reference sequence). This CDR3 comprises 15 residues. V was clipped by 0 bases and J by 9 bases, with 15 bases between them. The CDR3 sequence: CASSQDFSYPGEQFF. The DNA of the CDR3 is TGTGCCAGCAGCCAAGATTTTAGTTATCCTGGTGAGCAGTTCTTC.

This clone is a singleton in its sample. The rearrangement uses TRBV10-2 and TRBJ2-5; tentatively, D is TRBD1 (5 bases). CDR3 length equals 13 residues. V shed 3 bases and J shed 7 bases, with 12 bases lying between them. Germline CDR1 WSHSY, CDR2 SAAADI. The CDR3 DNA reads TGCGCCAGCAGTGAACAGCTTAGGGGGACCCAGTACTTC. Translation gives CASSEQLRGTQYF.

V and J are TRBV12-3 or TRBV12-4 and TRBJ1-1; D is perhaps TRBD1 (6 bases). Trimming took 7 bases from V and 2 from J, leaving 11 bases between them. This CDR3 comprises 13 residues. CDR3: CASTWTVNTEAFF. The CDR3 DNA sequence: TGTGCCAGCACCTGGACAGTAAACACTGAAGCTTTCTTT.

The chain carries TRBV12-3 or TRBV12-4 and TRBJ2-5; maybe TRBD1 (5 bases). CDR3 size: 13 residues. V shed 5 bases and J shed 2 bases, with 9 bases lying between them. CDR3: CASSRQIQETQYF. The CDR3 nucleotides read TGTGCCAGCAGTAGACAGATTCAAGAGACCCAGTACTTC.

This clone was seen a handful of times. The chain links TRBV24-1 to TRBJ2-2; 10 nucleotides agree with TRBD2. Germline CDR1 and CDR2: KGHDR and SFDVKD. The J segment lost 4 bases and the V segment lost 5 bases, leaving 9 bases of the junction unmatched. The CDR3 loop spans 17 amino acids. CDR3 sequence reads: CATSGSSGRSGTGELFF. CDR3 sequence (DNA): TGTGCCACCAGTGGGTCTAGCGGGAGAAGTGGCACCGGGGAGCTGTTTTTT.

This clone has just one count. The chain couples TRBV28 to TRBJ2-5, with D maybe TRBD1 (6 bases). Germline CDR1 and CDR2: MDHEN and SYDVKM. The V gene lost 1 base and the J gene lost 4 bases, with 13 bases spanning the gap. The CDR3 covers 15 residues. The CDR3 coding sequence is TGTGCCAGCAGTTTATTACCCAGGGGTGCAGAGACCCAGTACTTC. Translated, it gives CASSLLPRGAETQYF.

The rearrangement joins TRBV29-1 to TRBJ2-7; D remains ambiguous. V was shortened by 0 bases and J by 5 bases, with 5 bases between the two germline ends. Germline CDR1 and CDR2: SQVTM and ANQGSEA. CDR3 size: 11 residues. The CDR3 region is CSVEELNEQYF. DNA of the CDR3: TGCAGCGTTGAAGAACTCAACGAGCAGTACTTC.

The chain is built from TRBV3-1 (or the pseudogene TRBV3-2) and TRBJ2-1; 11 nucleotides match TRBD2. CDR1 LGHDT and CDR2 YNNKEL come from the germline V gene (reference sequence). CDR3 length: 14 residues. V was pared by 3 bases and J by 9 bases, with 4 bases of the junction left unmatched. This CDR3 reads CASSHSGRAGEQFF. CDR3 DNA sequence: TGTGCCAGCAGCCATAGCGGGAGGGCAGGTGAGCAGTTCTTC.

The J gene is TRBJ2-6, the V gene TRBV5-1, with 7 bases identical to TRBD1. Germline V gene data show CDR1 as SGHRS and CDR2 as YFSETQ. The trim removed 3 bases at V and 0 bases at J, leaving 12 bases unmatched. The CDR3 has 19 residues. The CDR3 reads CASSSTGLSPLSGANVLTF. Here the CDR3 DNA reads TGCGCCAGCAGCTCGACAGGGCTTTCTCCCCTCTCTGGGGCCAACGTCCTGACTTTC.

The chain employs TRBV25-1 and TRBJ1-2; D call uncertain. The CDR3 is 11 residues long. V was shortened by 4 bases and J by 4 bases, with 4 bases between the two germline ends. Germline V gene data show CDR1 as MGHDK and CDR2 as SYGVNS. In DNA form, the CDR3 reads TGTGCCAGCAGTGTCCTCTATGGCTACACCTTC. Residues: CASSVLYGYTF.

This sequence joins TRBV11-1 and TRBJ2-2; 12 nucleotides match TRBD1. The ends lost 8 bases at V and 6 bases at J; junction bases unmatched: 4. Germline V gene lookup returns CDR1 SGHAT and CDR2 FQDESV (reference sequence). This CDR3 is built from 14 residues. In nucleotides, the CDR3 is TGTGCCAGCCGGGACAGGGGGCTTTCCGGGGAGCTGTTTTTT. It is translated as CASRDRGLSGELFF.

The chain joins TRBV4-1 to TRBJ2-1, with TRBD2 identical over 10 bases. V was clipped by 4 bases and J by 4 bases; unmatched bases: 7. This CDR3 is built from 16 residues. Germline loops: CDR1 MGHRA, CDR2 YSYEKL. Here the CDR3 reads CASSPLSGRDYNEQFF. CDR3 nucleotides: TGCGCCAGCAGCCCCCTAAGCGGGAGGGATTACAATGAGCAGTTCTTC.

In its sample, this clone was seen a few times. The V gene is TRBV3-1 (or the pseudogene TRBV3-2), the J gene TRBJ1-5, with D tentatively TRBD1 (5 bases). V was trimmed by 0 bases and J by 4 bases, leaving 10 bases between them. This CDR3 contains 15 residues. Germline-derived CDR1 and CDR2 are LGHDT and YNNKEL (reference sequence). CDR3 amino acids: CASSQDFSGNQPQHF. The CDR3 nucleotides read TGTGCCAGCAGCCAAGATTTCTCAGGGAATCAGCCCCAGCATTTT.

The chain carries TRBV6-1 and TRBJ1-2; D ambiguous. Trimming removed 0 bases at V and 1 base at J, with 9 bases between. Germline CDR1 reads MNHNS; CDR2 reads SASEGT. The CDR3 sequence is 15 residues long. As DNA, the CDR3 is TGTGCCAGCAGTGAAGCCGTCAGGCGTAACTATGGCTACACCTTC. This encodes CASSEAVRRNYGYTF.